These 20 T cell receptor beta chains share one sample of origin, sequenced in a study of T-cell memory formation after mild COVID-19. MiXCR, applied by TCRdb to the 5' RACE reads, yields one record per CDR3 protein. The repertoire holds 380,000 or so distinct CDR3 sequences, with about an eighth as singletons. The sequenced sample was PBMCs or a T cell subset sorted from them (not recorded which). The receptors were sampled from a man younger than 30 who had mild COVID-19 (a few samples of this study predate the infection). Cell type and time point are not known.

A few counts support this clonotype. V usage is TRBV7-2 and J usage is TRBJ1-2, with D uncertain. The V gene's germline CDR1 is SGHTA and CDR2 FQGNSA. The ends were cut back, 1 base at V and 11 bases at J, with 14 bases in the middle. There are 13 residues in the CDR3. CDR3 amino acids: CASSLEPRSSYTF. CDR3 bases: TGTGCCAGCAGCTTAGAGCCCAGGAGCTCGTACACCTTC.

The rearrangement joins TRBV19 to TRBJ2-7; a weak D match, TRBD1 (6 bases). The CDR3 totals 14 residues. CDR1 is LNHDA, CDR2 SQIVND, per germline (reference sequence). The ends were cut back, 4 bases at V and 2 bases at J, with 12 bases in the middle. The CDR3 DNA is TGTGCCAGTAGTAAATCAGGGGTGGCCTACGAGCAGTACTTC. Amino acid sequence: CASSKSGVAYEQYF.

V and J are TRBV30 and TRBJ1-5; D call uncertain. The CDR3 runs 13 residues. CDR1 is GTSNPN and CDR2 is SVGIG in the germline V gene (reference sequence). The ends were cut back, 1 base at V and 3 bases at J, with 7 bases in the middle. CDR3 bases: TGTGCCTGGAGTGACAGATTCAATCAGCCCCAGCATTTT. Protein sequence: CAWSDRFNQPQHF.

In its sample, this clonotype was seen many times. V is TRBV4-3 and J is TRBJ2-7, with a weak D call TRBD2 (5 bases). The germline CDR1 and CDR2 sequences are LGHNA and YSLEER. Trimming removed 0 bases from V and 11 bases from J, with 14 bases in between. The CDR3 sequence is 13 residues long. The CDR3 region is CASSQDHPGREYV. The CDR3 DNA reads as TGCGCCAGCAGCCAAGATCACCCGGGGAGAGAGTACGTC.

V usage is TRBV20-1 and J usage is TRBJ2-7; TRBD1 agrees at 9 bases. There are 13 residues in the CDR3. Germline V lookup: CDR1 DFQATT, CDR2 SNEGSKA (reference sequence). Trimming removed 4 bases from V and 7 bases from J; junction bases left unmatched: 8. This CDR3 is CSAKGTGFREQYF. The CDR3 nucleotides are TGCAGTGCTAAGGGGACAGGGTTTCGGGAGCAGTACTTC.

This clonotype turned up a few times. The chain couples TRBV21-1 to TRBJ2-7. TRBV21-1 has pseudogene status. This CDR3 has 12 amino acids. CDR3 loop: CASGPKTYEQYF. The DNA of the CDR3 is TGTGCCAGCGGACCGAAGACCTACGAGCAGTACTTC.

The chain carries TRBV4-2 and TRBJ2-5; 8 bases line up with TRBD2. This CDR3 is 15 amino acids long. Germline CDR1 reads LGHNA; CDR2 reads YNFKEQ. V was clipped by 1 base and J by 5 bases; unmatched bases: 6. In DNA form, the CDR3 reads TGTGCCAGCAGCCAAGTCGGGGGGGCAGGGGAGACCCAGTACTTC. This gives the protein CASSQVGGAGETQYF.

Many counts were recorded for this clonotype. CDR3 nucleotides: TGTGCCAGCAGCGTAGGTGCAGGGTCCTACGAGCAGTACTTC. It specifies CASSVGAGSYEQYF. The V gene is TRBV9, the J gene TRBJ2-7; weak D call: TRBD1 (5 bases). From germline, CDR1 is SGDLS and CDR2 YYNGEE. The CDR3 is 14 amino acids. V gave up 0 bases and J gave up 1 base, with 8 bases separating them.

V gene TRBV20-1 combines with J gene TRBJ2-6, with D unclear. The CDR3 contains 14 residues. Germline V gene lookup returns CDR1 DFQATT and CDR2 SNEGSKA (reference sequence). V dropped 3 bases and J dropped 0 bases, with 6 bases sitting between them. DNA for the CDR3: TGCAGTGCTAGGGATAGCTCTGGGGCCAACGTCCTGACTTTC. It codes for CSARDSSGANVLTF.

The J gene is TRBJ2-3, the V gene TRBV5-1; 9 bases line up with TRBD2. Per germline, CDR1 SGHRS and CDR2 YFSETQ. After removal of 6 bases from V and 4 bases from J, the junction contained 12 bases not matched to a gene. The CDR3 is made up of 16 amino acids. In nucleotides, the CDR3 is TGCGCCAGCACCGCGTCGGCGGGGGGGCCTGCAGATACGCAGTATTTT. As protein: CASTASAGGPADTQYF.

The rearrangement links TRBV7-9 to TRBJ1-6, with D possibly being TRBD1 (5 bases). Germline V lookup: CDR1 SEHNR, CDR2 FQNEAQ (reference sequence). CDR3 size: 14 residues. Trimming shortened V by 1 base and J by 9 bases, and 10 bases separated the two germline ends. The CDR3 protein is CASSLVGGGSPLHF. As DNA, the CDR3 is TGTGCCAGCAGCTTAGTTGGGGGAGGTTCACCCCTCCACTTT.

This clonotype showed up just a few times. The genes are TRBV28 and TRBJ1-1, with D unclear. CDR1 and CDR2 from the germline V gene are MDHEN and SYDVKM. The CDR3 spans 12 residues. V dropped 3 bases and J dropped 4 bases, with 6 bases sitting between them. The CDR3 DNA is TGTGCCAGCAGTTTCGGGGTCACTGAAGCTTTCTTT. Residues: CASSFGVTEAFF.

The CDR3 DNA sequence: TGTGCCAGCAGCCAAAAGGACAGGGGGCCACTAGAGACCCAGTACTTC. It encodes CASSQKDRGPLETQYF. The rearrangement uses TRBV27 and TRBJ2-5, with 11 bases fitting TRBD1. Germline V gene data show CDR1 as MNHEY and CDR2 as SMNVEV (reference sequence). V shed 6 bases, J shed 4 bases, and the junction held 10 bases outside the gene matches. The CDR3 is 16 amino acids.

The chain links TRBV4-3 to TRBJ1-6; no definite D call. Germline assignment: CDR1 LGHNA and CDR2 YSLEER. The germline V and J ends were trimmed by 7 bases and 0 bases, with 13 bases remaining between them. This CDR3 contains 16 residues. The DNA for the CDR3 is TGCGCCAGCACCCGGGCATTAGGCTCCTATAATTCACCCCTCCACTTT. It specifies CASTRALGSYNSPLHF.

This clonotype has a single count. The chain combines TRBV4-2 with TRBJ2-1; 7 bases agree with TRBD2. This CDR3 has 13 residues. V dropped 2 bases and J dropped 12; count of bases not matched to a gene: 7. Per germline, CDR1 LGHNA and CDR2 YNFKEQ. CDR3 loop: CASSQNRGEGQFF. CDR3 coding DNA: TGTGCCAGCAGCCAAAACCGGGGGGAGGGGCAGTTCTTC.

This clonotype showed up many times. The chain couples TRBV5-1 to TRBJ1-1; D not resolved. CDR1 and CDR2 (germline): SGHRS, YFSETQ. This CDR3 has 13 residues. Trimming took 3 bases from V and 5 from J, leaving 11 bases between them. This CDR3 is CASSSPGRTEAFF. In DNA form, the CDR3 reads TGCGCCAGCAGCTCCCCCGGCAGGACTGAAGCTTTCTTT.

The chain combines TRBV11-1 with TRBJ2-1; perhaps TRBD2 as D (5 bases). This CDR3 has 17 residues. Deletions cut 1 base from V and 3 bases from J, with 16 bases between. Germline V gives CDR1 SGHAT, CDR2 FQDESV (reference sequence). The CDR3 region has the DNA TGTGCCAGCAGCTTAGGCGACTTTGAGGGCTACTACAATGAGCAGTTCTTC. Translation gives CASSLGDFEGYYNEQFF.

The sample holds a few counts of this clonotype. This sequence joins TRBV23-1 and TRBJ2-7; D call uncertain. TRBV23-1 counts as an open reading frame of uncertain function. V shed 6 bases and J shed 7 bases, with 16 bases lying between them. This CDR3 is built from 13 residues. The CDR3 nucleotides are TGCGCCAGCAGAAAGGTTGTCAGTGAGGAGCAGTACGTC. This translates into CASRKVVSEEQYV.

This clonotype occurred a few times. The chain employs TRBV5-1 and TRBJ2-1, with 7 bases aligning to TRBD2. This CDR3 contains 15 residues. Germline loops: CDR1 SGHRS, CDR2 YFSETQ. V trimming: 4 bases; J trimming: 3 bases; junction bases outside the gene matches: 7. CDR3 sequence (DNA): TGCGCCAGCAGCGGCACGGGGGGAGGCTACAATGAGCAGTTCTTC. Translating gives CASSGTGGGYNEQFF.

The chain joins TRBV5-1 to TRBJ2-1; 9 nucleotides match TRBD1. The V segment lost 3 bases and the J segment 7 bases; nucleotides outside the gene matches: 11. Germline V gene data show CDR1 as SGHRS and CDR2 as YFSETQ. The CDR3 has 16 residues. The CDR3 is CASSWFFGTGPNEQFF. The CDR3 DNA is TGCGCCAGCAGCTGGTTCTTCGGGACAGGGCCTAATGAGCAGTTCTTC. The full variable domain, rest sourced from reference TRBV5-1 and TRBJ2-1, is KAGVTQTPRYLIKTRGQQVTLSCSPISGHRSVSWYQQTPGQGLQFLFEYFSETQRNKGNFPGRFSGRQFSNSRSEMNVSTLELGDSALYLCASSWFFGTGPNEQFFGPGTRLTVL.